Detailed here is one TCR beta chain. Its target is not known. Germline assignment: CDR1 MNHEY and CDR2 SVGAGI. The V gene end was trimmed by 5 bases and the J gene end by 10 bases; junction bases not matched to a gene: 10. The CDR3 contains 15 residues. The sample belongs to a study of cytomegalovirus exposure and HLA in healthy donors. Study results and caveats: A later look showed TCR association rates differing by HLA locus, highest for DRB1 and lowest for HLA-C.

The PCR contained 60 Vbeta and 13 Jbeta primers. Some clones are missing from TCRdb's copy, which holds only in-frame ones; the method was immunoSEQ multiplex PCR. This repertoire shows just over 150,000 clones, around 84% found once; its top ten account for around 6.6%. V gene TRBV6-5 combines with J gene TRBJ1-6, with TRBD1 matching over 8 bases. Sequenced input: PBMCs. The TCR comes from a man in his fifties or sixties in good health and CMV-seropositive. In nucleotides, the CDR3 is TGTGCCAGCAGTCCTGGACAGGGATTTGGCTCACCCCTCCACTTT. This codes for CASSPGQGFGSPLHF.